The clone carrying this TCR beta chain was observed many times. What it binds is unknown. This sample is part of a study of Graves' ophthalmopathy and Graves' hyperthyroidism. Study-level information: The study drew peripheral blood at initial diagnosis, before any treatment.

RNA served as the template for amplifying TCR beta CDR3 regions. An initial RT-PCR round employing HTBI primers preceded a second-round multiplex PCR. TCRdb re-called the multiplex PCR reads with MiXCR, one entry per CDR3 protein. The table lists fewer than 400,000 distinct CDR3 sequences, approximately 16% of them singletons. Study results and limitations: Discriminating ophthalmopathy from stable hyperthyroidism, a 13-signature model attained a sensitivity of about 89% and a specificity of 80% to 82%.

Ophthalmopathic donors had moderate-to-severe activity, CAS ≥3 and NOSPECS ≥4, with disease that had lasted under 3 months. It was on clinical symptoms, serum thyroxine, TRAb, thyroid ultrasound and orbital computed tomography that diagnosis relied. CDR3 length: 15 amino acids. V was pared by 3 bases and J by 4 bases, with 15 bases between. Germline V gene lookup returns CDR1 LGHNA and CDR2 YNFKEQ. The V gene is TRBV4-2, the J gene TRBJ1-2; D not resolved. The receptor comes from a woman younger than 35 with Graves' ophthalmopathy. Sample: peripheral blood. The CDR3: CASSHWIDIRYGYTF. Here the CDR3 DNA reads TGTGCCAGCAGCCATTGGATTGACATCCGCTATGGCTACACCTTC.